This TCR beta chain was sequenced during a study of radiation and T cells in renal cell carcinoma. The study's findings and limits: Irradiated tumors held more dominant CDR3 motifs than control tumors.

Turning to this clone: Its specificity is not known.

Profiling relied on immunoSEQ multiplex PCR, and the TCRdb table lists in-frame clones only, not all of them. The sample yields 15,000 or so clones, approximately 58% seen once. Treatment reported: treatment-naive control, cytoreductive nephrectomy. The patient's renal cell carcinoma had clear cell pathology. The germline V and J ends were trimmed by 0 bases and 2 bases, with 10 bases remaining between them. There are 15 residues in the CDR3. Germline CDR1 reads PRHDT; CDR2 reads FYEKMQ (reference sequence). This sequence was found in a man in his forties with renal cell carcinoma. The chain is built from TRBV13 and TRBJ1-1, with no clear D. The sample in question was tumor tissue, obtained from a patient whose treatment was nephrectomy without radiotherapy. The CDR3 DNA is TGTGCCAGCAGCTTAGGCGAAGGGAAAAACACTGAAGCTTTCTTT. Translated: CASSLGEGKNTEAFF. The full variable domain, its missing parts supplied by reference TRBV13 and TRBJ1-1, is AAGVIQSPRHLIKEKRETATLKCYPIPRHDTVYWYQQGPGQDPQFLISFYEKMQSDKGSIPDRFSAQQFSDYHSELNMSSLELGDSALYFCASSLGEGKNTEAFFGQGTRLTVV.